These 20 T cell receptor beta chains originate from one sample sequenced in a study of molecular identifiers for immune sequencing clone quantification. One entry per CDR3 protein results from TCRdb running MiXCR on the PCR reads. The sample has around 470,000 distinct CDR3 sequences; 20% to 25% are singletons. The sequenced sample consisted of naive CD8+ T cells from blood, with Jurkat cell RNA spiked in. Subset indicated: FACS-sorted CD8+CD4-CCR7+CD45RA+ naive T cells. These receptor sequences come from a human donor in good health. Some libraries in this study had Jurkat cell RNA spiked in.

The chain joins TRBV25-1 to TRBJ2-3; TRBD2 matches 8 bases. The CDR3 is 16 residues long. Losses at the gene ends were 4 bases for V and 4 bases for J; bases not matched to a gene: 10. Germline-derived CDR1 and CDR2 are MGHDK and SYGVNS. CDR3 coding DNA: TGTGCCAGCAGTGTACCGGGACTAGAAAATTCAGATACGCAGTATTTT. Its protein is CASSVPGLENSDTQYF.

Concerning this clonotype itself: This may come from a read error, since a much larger clone is one base off. V usage is TRBV20-1 and J usage is TRBJ2-3, with TRBD2 matching 8 bases. Germline values: CDR1 DFQATT, CDR2 SNEGSKA (reference sequence). The CDR3 loop spans 18 amino acids. The CDR3 loop reads CSARRLARAGDSTGTQYF. In nucleotides, the CDR3 is TGCAGTGCTAGGCGACTAGCGAGAGCGGGAGATAGCACAGGTACGCAGTATTTT.

This clonotype was observed a single time. This could be a read error, since a much larger clone is one nucleotide away. V usage is TRBV7-9 and J usage is TRBJ2-3; 8 nucleotides match TRBD2. The CDR3 contains 14 residues. J gave up 8 bases and V 5 bases, and 9 bases lay outside the gene matches. In germline, CDR1 is SEHNR, CDR2 FQNEAQ (reference sequence). CDR3 in amino acids: CASSPSGSPGTQYF. In DNA form, the CDR3 reads TGTGCCAGCAGCCCAAGCGGGAGCCCAGGTACGCAGTATTTT.

Only a few counts were recorded for this clonotype. The chain joins TRBV20-1 to TRBJ2-7; 11 positions match TRBD2. The CDR3 is 15 residues long. Germline V CDR1 and CDR2: DFQATT, SNEGSKA (reference sequence). V lost 0 bases and J lost 0; bases outside the gene matches: 1. The CDR3 sequence is CSAREGLAVSYEQYF. DNA of the CDR3: TGCAGTGCTAGAGAGGGACTAGCGGTCTCCTACGAGCAGTACTTC.

This clonotype occurred many times. This chain links TRBV3-1 with TRBJ2-3; D may be TRBD2 (5 bases). The CDR3 extends over 13 amino acids. CDR1 and CDR2 (germline): LGHDT, YNNKEL (reference sequence). Trimming took off 4 bases at V and 6 bases at J, with 11 bases between the two ends. DNA of the CDR3: TGTGCCAGCAGCCGAATTGGCGGGGATACGCAGTATTTT. As protein: CASSRIGGDTQYF.

In this sample, this clonotype turned up many times. The chain couples TRBV4-1 to TRBJ2-2; 9 nucleotides match TRBD2. CDR3 size: 18 residues. V lost 4 bases to trimming and J lost 1 base; unmatched junction nucleotides: 10. Germline V gene lookup returns CDR1 MGHRA and CDR2 YSYEKL. The CDR3 sequence: CASSPGPPAGGNTGELFF. CDR3 sequence (DNA): TGCGCCAGCAGCCCCGGTCCGCCAGCGGGAGGGAACACCGGGGAGCTGTTTTTT.

This clonotype was detected only a few times. The chain couples TRBV2 to TRBJ2-5, with 12 bases fitting TRBD2. CDR3 size: 17 residues. Trimming cost V 6 bases and J 0 bases; bases outside gene matches: 8. Germline CDR1 and CDR2: SNHLY and FYNNEI. For the CDR3, the DNA is TGTGCCAGCAGCAGACTAGCGGGAGCGGGGCACCAAGAGACCCAGTACTTC. The encoded protein is CASSRLAGAGHQETQYF.

As concerns this clonotype: A much larger clone differs by one base, so this may be a read error. The chain combines TRBV6-1 with TRBJ2-7, with D perhaps TRBD2 (6 bases). This CDR3 is built from 15 residues. The germline V gene encodes CDR1 MNHNS and CDR2 SASEGT. Between the trimmed V and J ends, which lost 7 bases and 4 bases, there was a span of 20 bases. CDR3 nucleotides: TGTGCCAGCACCCTTTTGGAGGGGAGAGGATACGAGCAGTACTTC. It specifies CASTLLEGRGYEQYF.

The V call is TRBV3-1, the J call TRBJ2-5, with D maybe TRBD1 (6 bases). The CDR3 extends over 15 amino acids. Trimming pared 5 bases from V and 1 base from J, leaving 14 bases between. Germline CDR1 and CDR2: LGHDT and YNNKEL (reference sequence). CDR3 region: CASSSQDRSQETQYF. Written as DNA, the CDR3 is TGTGCCAGCAGCTCACAGGACAGATCCCAAGAGACCCAGTACTTC.

This clonotype was counted a single time. The chain uses TRBV6-2 or TRBV6-3 and TRBJ1-1; 11 positions agree with TRBD1. V trimming: 11 bases; J trimming: 7 bases; junction bases outside the gene matches: 12. The CDR3 is 14 amino acids. The germline gives CDR1 MNHEY, CDR2 SVGEGT. CDR3 nucleotide sequence: TGTGCCGGCATCACAGGACAGGGGGCGTATGAAGCTTTCTTT. Amino acids: CAGITGQGAYEAFF.

To note about this clonotype: A much larger clone lies one base from this, so it may be a read error. The chain employs TRBV28 and TRBJ1-1; D gene uncertain. The CDR3 covers 13 residues. Per the germline V gene, CDR1 is MDHEN and CDR2 is SYDVKM. DNA of the CDR3: TGTGCCGGCAGCCATGCAGAGAACACTGAAGCTTTCTTT. Encoded protein: CAGSHAENTEAFF.

This clonotype was observed a handful of times. CDR3 in DNA: TGTGCCAGCAGTTACACCAGGGCAGAGTATAGCAATCAGCCCCAGCATTTT. It codes for CASSYTRAEYSNQPQHF. The chain carries TRBV6-6 and TRBJ1-5; D is possibly TRBD1 (5 bases). V lost 2 bases, J lost 0 bases, and 14 bases lay in between. Germline CDR1 and CDR2: MNHNY and SVGAGI (reference sequence). The CDR3 extends over 17 amino acids.

This clonotype was seen only a few times. V is TRBV19 and J is TRBJ2-1, with D perhaps being TRBD1 or TRBD2 (5 bases each). Germline V gives CDR1 LNHDA, CDR2 SQIVND (reference sequence). Trimming stripped 9 bases from V and 0 bases from J, with 9 bases between. CDR3 size: 13 residues. The CDR3 DNA reads as TGTGCCAGCAGGGACCTCTCCTACAATGAGCAGTTCTTC. It yields the protein CASRDLSYNEQFF.

V and J are TRBV19 and TRBJ2-6; unclear D gene. Trimming removed 10 bases at V and 1 base at J, with 14 bases between. The CDR3 covers 15 residues. Germline CDR1 reads LNHDA; CDR2 reads SQIVND (reference sequence). This CDR3 is CATTPAPSGANVLTF. CDR3 in DNA: TGTGCCACCACACCCGCTCCTTCTGGGGCCAACGTCCTGACTTTC.

This clonotype showed up many times. The rearrangement uses TRBV20-1 and TRBJ2-7; tentatively, D is TRBD2 (6 bases). In germline, CDR1 is DFQATT, CDR2 SNEGSKA (reference sequence). Trimming took off 5 bases at V and 6 bases at J, with 20 bases between the two ends. The CDR3 runs 14 residues. The DNA for the CDR3 is TGCAGTGCTCCCACAACTAGCTCTGTAAGCGAGCAGTACTTC. This translates into CSAPTTSSVSEQYF.

This clonotype was detected a few times. An end of the junction differs from the germline gene, which may be a read error. The chain combines TRBV20-1 with TRBJ2-7, with D possibly being TRBD1 or TRBD2 (5 bases each). CDR1 and CDR2 (germline): DFQATT, SNEGSKA (reference sequence). This CDR3 has 13 amino acids. CDR3 sequence (DNA): TGCGGTGCTAGAGGGGTTTTCTCCTACGAGCAGTACTTC. Translating gives CGARGVFSYEQYF.

The chain is built from TRBV4-1 and TRBJ2-1, with 7 bases aligning to TRBD2. The germline V gene encodes CDR1 MGHRA and CDR2 YSYEKL. The CDR3 covers 17 residues. The V and J ends lost 2 bases and 1 base, in that order; junction bases with no gene match: 8. CDR3 residues: CASSQSPSGRSYNEQFF. The CDR3 nucleotides read TGCGCCAGCAGCCAATCCCCTAGCGGTAGGTCCTACAATGAGCAGTTCTTC.

Regarding this clonotype: At one end, the junction sequence differs from germline, possibly due to a read error. This chain connects TRBV7-9 to TRBJ2-2, with D unresolved. CDR3 length: 12 amino acids. Germline lookup yields CDR1 SEHNR and CDR2 FQNEAQ (reference sequence). In nucleotides, the CDR3 is TGTTCCAGCAGCTTGCAGACCGGGGAGCTGTTTTTT. Translation: CSSSLQTGELFF.

Only a few counts were recorded for this clonotype. This chain links TRBV19 with TRBJ2-1; D is unresolved. The germline V and J ends were trimmed by 3 bases and 9 bases, with 9 bases remaining between them. The CDR3 covers 12 residues. Per germline, CDR1 LNHDA and CDR2 SQIVND (reference sequence). Written as DNA, the CDR3 is TGTGCCAGTAGTATCGGCGCACTTGAGCAGTTCTTC. Amino acid sequence: CASSIGALEQFF.

In the case of this clonotype: This may stem from a read error, because a much larger clone lies one nucleotide away. The CDR3 DNA follows: TGCGTCACCCAGACGGACAGGGCGTCCTACAATGAGCAGTTCTTC. Translating it yields CVTQTDRASYNEQFF. The chain has TRBV4-3 and TRBJ2-1; 8 nucleotides match TRBD1. The CDR3 covers 15 residues. Germline lookup yields CDR1 LGHNA and CDR2 YSLEER.